The source of this T cell receptor (beta chain) is a study of T cell changes during pregnancy in multiple sclerosis (dated by TCRdb to between 2017 and 2020). A note on the overall study: The study looked at changes in the T cell repertoire across pregnancy in women with multiple sclerosis.

According to the germline V gene, CDR1 reads SGHNT and CDR2 reads YENEEA. V drops 0 bases and J drops 6 bases, leaving 6 bases in between. The CDR3 measures 13 amino acids from cysteine to phenylalanine. Of the read, only the CDR3 DNA is kept; its 39 bases are in frame from base 1. The method was the immunoSEQ multiplex PCR assay. In its TCRdb copy, this immuneACCESS table keeps in-frame sequences only and misses some clones. Where compared with another copy, unresolved V genes explain less than half of these, and the others have no known cause. Within this sample are 78,000 or so clones, with just over 90% of them counted one time only. 1.4% to 1.5% of the sample is held by the ten biggest clonotypes. This clone showed up just once. The antigen this receptor binds is unknown. No clone much larger than this one lies a single base away; base qualities are absent.

This sample comprised peripheral blood, obtained before pregnancy. Recombination connected TRBV11-3 to TRBJ2-1; no D segment can be confidently identified. This TCR was recovered from a female donor with multiple sclerosis, enrolled in a pregnancy study. The nucleotides are TGTGCCAGCAGCTTAGATATGCGCAATGAGCAGTTCTTC. This yields the protein CASSLDMRNEQFF.